The source of this T cell receptor (beta chain) is a study of breast tumors, draining lymph nodes, adjacent tissues. One entry per CDR3 protein, called by TCRdb with MiXCR from the multiplex PCR reads. Found here are about 130,000 distinct CDR3 sequences, 21% of them singletons; the top ten hold 2.2%. Axillary draining lymph nodes of breast cancer patients supplied the node samples. The CDR3 is made up of 16 amino acids. Looked up from germline, CDR1 is SGHTA and CDR2 is FQGNSA. The V gene end was trimmed by 5 bases and the J gene end by 1 base; junction bases not matched to a gene: 9. The sample holds many counts of this clonotype. No antigen is known for it. Study observations and caveats: That most tumor T cells come from lymph nodes remained unproven. Findings are consistent with lymph node origin and intratumoral expansion of most tumor T cells. Compared with lymph nodes, tumors were less diverse; compared with nontumor tissue, more. Compared with basal-like, luminal-like tumors shared significantly more repertoire with nontumor tissue.

The chain joins TRBV7-2 to TRBJ2-7; 9 bases map to TRBD2. Sequencing was performed on axillary lymph node tissue. The clonotype was recovered from a female donor with breast cancer. Some clones in this sample may be carry-over from other donors' samples. The CDR3 DNA reads TGTGCCAGCAGCCCCCCGGCTAGCGGGGTATCCTACGAGCAGTACTTC. This encodes CASSPPASGVSYEQYF. The full variable domain, in which reference TRBV7-2 and TRBJ2-7 provide the parts outside the CDR3, is GAGVSQSPSNKVTEKGKDVELRCDPISGHTALYWYRQSLGQGLEFLIYFQGNSAPDKSGLPSDRFSAERTGGSVSTLTIQRTQQEDSAVYLCASSPPASGVSYEQYFGPGTRLTVT.